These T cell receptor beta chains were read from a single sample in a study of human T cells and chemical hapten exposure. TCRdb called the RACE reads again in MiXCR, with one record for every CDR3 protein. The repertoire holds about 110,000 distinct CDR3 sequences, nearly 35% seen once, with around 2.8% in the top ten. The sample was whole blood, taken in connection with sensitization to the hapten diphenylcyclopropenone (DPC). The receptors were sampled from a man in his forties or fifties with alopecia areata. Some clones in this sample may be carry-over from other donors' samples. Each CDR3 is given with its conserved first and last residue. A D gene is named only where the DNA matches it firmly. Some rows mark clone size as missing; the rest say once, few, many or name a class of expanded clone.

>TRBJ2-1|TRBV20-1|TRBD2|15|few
TGCAGTGCCAGGGCTAATAGCGGGAGCTACAATGAGCAGTTCTTC
CSARANSGSYNEQFF
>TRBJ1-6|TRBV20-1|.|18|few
TGCAGTGCTAGAGCGATGTCTACAGGGAGCTCCTATAATTCACCCCTCCACTTT
CSARAMSTGSSYNSPLHF
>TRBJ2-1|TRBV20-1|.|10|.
TGCAGTGTCACGGGGGTTGAGCAGTTCTTC
CSVTGVEQFF
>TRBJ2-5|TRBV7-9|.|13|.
TGTGCCAGCAGCTTAGTTCTTTTTGAGACCCAGTACTTC
CASSLVLFETQYF
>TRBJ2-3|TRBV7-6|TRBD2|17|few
TGTGCCAGCAGCTTGAGAGCGGGAGGGATAGACACAGATACGCAGTATTTT
CASSLRAGGIDTDTQYF
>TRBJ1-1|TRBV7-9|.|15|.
TGTGCCAGCAGCCCTCACTCCCCGGGCTCGACTGAAGCTTTCTTT
CASSPHSPGSTEAFF
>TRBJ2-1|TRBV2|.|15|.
TGTGCCAGCAGTGATGGCGGTCGCCGCCCGAATGAGCAGTTCTTC
CASSDGGRRPNEQFF
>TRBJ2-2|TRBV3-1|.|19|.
TGTGCCAGCAGCCCCTCTGAAAGGGGAATTGATTTTCGCACCGGGGAGCTGTTTTTT
CASSPSERGIDFRTGELFF
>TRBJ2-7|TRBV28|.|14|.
TGTGCCAGCAGTTTATCTCCGGGGTCCTACGAGCAGTACTTC
CASSLSPGSYEQYF
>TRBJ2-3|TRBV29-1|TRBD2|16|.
TGCAGCGTTGACGACCTAGCGGGAGGGCCGGGAGATACGCAGTATTTT
CSVDDLAGGPGDTQYF
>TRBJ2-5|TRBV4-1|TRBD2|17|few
TGCGCCAGCAGCCAAGAGTTTGGACTAGCGGGAAAAGAGACCCAGTACTTC
CASSQEFGLAGKETQYF
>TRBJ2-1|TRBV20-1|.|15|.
TGCAGTGCTAGAGTACGGGGGCGTTCCTACAATGAGCAGTTCTTC
CSARVRGRSYNEQFF
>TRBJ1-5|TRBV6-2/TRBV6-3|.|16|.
TGTGCCAGCAGTTACTCCGGAACAGGGTACAATCAGCCCCAGCATTTT
CASSYSGTGYNQPQHF
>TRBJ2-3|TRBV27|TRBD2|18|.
TGTGCCAGCAGCCGATCCGGACTAGCGGGAGCCCGGGCAGATACGCAGTATTTT
CASSRSGLAGARADTQYF
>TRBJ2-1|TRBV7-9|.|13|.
TGTGCCAGCAGCGCGGCCACACTCAATGAGCAGTTCTTC
CASSAATLNEQFF
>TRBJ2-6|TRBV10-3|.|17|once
TGTGCCATCACCGGGACATATCGCCGAGCTGGGGCCAACGTCCTGACTTTC
CAITGTYRRAGANVLTF
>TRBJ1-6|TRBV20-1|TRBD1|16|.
TGCAGTGCTAGAGTCACGGGACAGGGTTTGAATTCACCCCTCCACTTT
CSARVTGQGLNSPLHF
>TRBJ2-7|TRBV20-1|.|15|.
TGCAGTGCTAGAGGTTCGGGTCCGGCACTATACGAGCAGTACTTC
CSARGSGPALYEQYF
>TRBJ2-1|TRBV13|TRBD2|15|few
TGTGCCAGCAGCTTGACGGCGGGAGGGAGCAATGAGCAGTTCTTC
CASSLTAGGSNEQFF
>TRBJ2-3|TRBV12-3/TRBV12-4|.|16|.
TGTGCCAGCAGTTTATTCATAGGGACAAATCCAGATACGCAGTATTTT
CASSLFIGTNPDTQYF
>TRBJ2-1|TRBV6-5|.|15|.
TGTGCCAGCACCTCGCCGGGGGCCGGCCTCAATGAGCAGTTCTTC
CASTSPGAGLNEQFF
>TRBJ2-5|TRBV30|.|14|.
TGTGCCTGGAGTGTACTTCGGGACCAAGAGACCCAGTACTTC
CAWSVLRDQETQYF